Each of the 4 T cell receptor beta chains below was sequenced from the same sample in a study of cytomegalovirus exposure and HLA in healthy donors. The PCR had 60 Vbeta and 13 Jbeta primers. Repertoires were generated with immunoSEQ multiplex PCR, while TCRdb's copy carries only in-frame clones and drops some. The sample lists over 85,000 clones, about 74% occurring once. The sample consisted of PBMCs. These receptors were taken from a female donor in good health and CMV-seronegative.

The CDR3 loop is CSVTQGNLNTEAFF. As DNA, the CDR3 is TGCAGCGTTACACAGGGGAACCTGAACACTGAAGCTTTCTTT. The chain carries TRBV29-1 and TRBJ1-1, with 7 bases fitting TRBD1. The CDR3 consists of 14 residues. CDR1 is SQVTM and CDR2 is ANQGSEA in the germline V gene. With 5 bases clipped from V and 0 bases from J, the junction kept 6 bases outside the gene matches.

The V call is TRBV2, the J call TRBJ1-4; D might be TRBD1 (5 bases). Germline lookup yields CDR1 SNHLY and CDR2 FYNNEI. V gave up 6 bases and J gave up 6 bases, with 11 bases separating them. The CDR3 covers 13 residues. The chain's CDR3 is CASRSWGDEKLFF. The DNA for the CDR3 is TGTGCCAGCAGGTCGTGGGGGGATGAAAAACTGTTTTTT. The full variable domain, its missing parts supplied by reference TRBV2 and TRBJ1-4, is EPEVTQTPSHQVTQMGQEVILRCVPISNHLYFYWYRQILGQKVEFLVSFYNNEISEKSEIFDDQFSVERPDGSNFTLKIRSTKLEDSAMYFCASRSWGDEKLFFGSGTQLSVL.

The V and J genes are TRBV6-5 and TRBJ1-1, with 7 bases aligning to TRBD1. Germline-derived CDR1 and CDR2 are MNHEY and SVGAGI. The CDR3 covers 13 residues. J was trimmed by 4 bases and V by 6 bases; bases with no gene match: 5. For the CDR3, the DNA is TGTGCCAGCAGCCCGGGACAGACCACTGAAGCTTTCTTT. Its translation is CASSPGQTTEAFF.

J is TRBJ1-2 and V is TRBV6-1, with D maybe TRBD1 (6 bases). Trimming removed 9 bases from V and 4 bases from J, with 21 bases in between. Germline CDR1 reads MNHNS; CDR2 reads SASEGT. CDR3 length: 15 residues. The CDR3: CASIRGAGSGYGYTF. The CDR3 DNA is TGTGCCAGTATCCGGGGGGCAGGCTCTGGCTATGGCTACACCTTC.